These 27 T cell receptor beta chains originate from one sample sequenced in a study of shared clonotypes between healthy human individuals. Method: immunoSEQ multiplex PCR; TCRdb's copy keeps in-frame clones and lacks some. The sample carries about 2.4 million clones, 93% recorded once. The source material was naive CD4+ T cells from PBMCs. Subset denoted: CD45RA+ positively selected. The receptors derive from a man aged 18-30 years in good health. Some clones in this sample may be carry-over from other donors' samples.

This clone has just a few counts. The identical CDR3 is also encoded by other nucleotide sequences in the sample. The genes are TRBV28 and TRBJ2-7; D gene uncertain. The germline V gene encodes CDR1 MDHEN and CDR2 SYDVKM. The CDR3 is 11 residues long. V lost 4 bases to trimming and J lost 3 bases, with 4 bases between them. The CDR3 nucleotides read TGTGCCAGCAGTTCTCACTACGAGCAGTACTTC. Protein product: CASSSHYEQYF.

The chain couples TRBV19 to TRBJ1-1, with D perhaps matching TRBD1 (5 bases). Germline V gene lookup returns CDR1 LNHDA and CDR2 SQIVND (reference sequence). CDR3 size: 19 residues. Trimming stripped 5 bases from V and 0 bases from J, with 25 bases between. This chain's CDR3 is CASSPPGRGRSLMNTEAFF. Written as DNA, the CDR3 is TGTGCCAGTAGTCCCCCGGGGAGGGGCAGATCCCTCATGAACACTGAAGCTTTCTTT.

The chain is built from TRBV30 and TRBJ2-5; 7 positions agree with TRBD1. The length of the CDR3 is 14 residues. In germline, CDR1 is GTSNPN, CDR2 SVGIG (reference sequence). The junction had 11 bases not matched to a gene; V was cut back by 5 bases and J by 5 bases. The CDR3 coding sequence is TGTGCCTGGGGTTTGGAGACAGGGTCGGAGACCCAGTACTTC. It is translated as CAWGLETGSETQYF.

Concerning this clone: Other DNA sequences in the sample encode the same CDR3. The chain couples TRBV7-9 to TRBJ1-1, with D tentatively TRBD1 (6 bases). CDR3 length: 14 amino acids. Trimming pared 3 bases from V and 1 base from J, leaving 9 bases between. CDR1 is SEHNR, CDR2 FQNEAQ, per germline (reference sequence). This chain's CDR3 is CASSLDSRNTEAFF. CDR3 in DNA: TGTGCCAGCAGCTTGGACAGCCGGAACACTGAAGCTTTCTTT.

This chain joins TRBV5-1 and TRBJ2-5; 9 bases map to TRBD2. This CDR3 is built from 16 residues. In germline, CDR1 is SGHRS, CDR2 YFSETQ. The ends lost 1 base at V and 4 bases at J; junction bases unmatched: 8. The CDR3 loop reads CASSLPPRAGGETQYF. The CDR3 bases are TGCGCCAGCAGCTTGCCCCCCCGAGCGGGAGGAGAGACCCAGTACTTC. Combining the CDR3 with reference TRBV5-1 and TRBJ2-5 gives the whole variable domain KAGVTQTPRYLIKTRGQQVTLSCSPISGHRSVSWYQQTPGQGLQFLFEYFSETQRNKGNFPGRFSGRQFSNSRSEMNVSTLELGDSALYLCASSLPPRAGGETQYFGPGTRLLVL.

V gene TRBV27 combines with J gene TRBJ1-5; no reliable D call. Germline values: CDR1 MNHEY, CDR2 SMNVEV (reference sequence). V dropped 3 bases and J dropped 5 bases, with 11 bases sitting between them. The CDR3 has 14 residues. CDR3 amino acids: CASSFLGEDQPQHF. The CDR3 coding sequence is TGTGCCAGCAGTTTTTTAGGCGAAGATCAGCCCCAGCATTTT.

V gene TRBV6-1 combines with J gene TRBJ1-5; D is uncertain. From germline, CDR1 is MNHNS and CDR2 SASEGT. The CDR3 covers 14 residues. V was clipped by 2 bases and J by 4 bases, with 9 bases between them. Here the CDR3 DNA reads TGTGCCAGCAGTGAACTTCGAGGGAATCAGCCCCAGCATTTT. This translates into CASSELRGNQPQHF.

This chain links TRBV7-8 with TRBJ2-7; 9 bases are a match to TRBD1. Trimming removed 5 bases from V and 7 bases from J; junction bases left unmatched: 6. There are 13 residues in the CDR3. CDR1 SGHVS and CDR2 FQNEAQ come from the germline V gene. The CDR3 is CASSPGTGTEQYF. The CDR3 DNA sequence: TGTGCCAGCAGCCCCGGGACAGGGACGGAGCAGTACTTC.

J is TRBJ1-2 and V is TRBV19; TRBD1 is a possible D gene (5 bases). This CDR3 contains 15 residues. V was pared by 3 bases and J by 5 bases, with 16 bases between. The germline CDR1 and CDR2 sequences are LNHDA and SQIVND (reference sequence). CDR3 bases: TGTGCCAGTAGTATCCCAGGCAGGGAGGGGTATGGCTACACCTTC. It encodes CASSIPGREGYGYTF.

This chain joins TRBV6-1 and TRBJ2-7, with TRBD1 matching 9 bases. CDR3 length equals 16 residues. After removal of 2 bases from V and 6 bases from J, the junction contained 11 bases not matched to a gene. The V gene's germline CDR1 is MNHNS and CDR2 SASEGT. The CDR3 region has the DNA TGTGCCAGCAGTGAAAGGGGATGGACAGGGGTTCCCGAGCAGTACTTC. Its protein is CASSERGWTGVPEQYF.

The J gene is TRBJ1-4, the V gene TRBV5-8, with 7 bases that match TRBD1. The germline V gene has CDR1 SGHTS and CDR2 YDEGEE. The CDR3 has 15 residues. The trim removed 4 bases at V and 3 bases at J, leaving 6 bases unmatched. DNA of the CDR3: TGTGCCAGCAGCCCGAGGGGGCAGCCTAATGAAAAACTGTTTTTT. Residues: CASSPRGQPNEKLFF.

This rearrangement joins TRBV29-1 to TRBJ2-2, with 9 bases lining up with TRBD1. Germline V lookup: CDR1 SQVTM, CDR2 ANQGSEA. This CDR3 comprises 15 residues. Losses at the gene ends were 7 bases for V and 6 bases for J; bases not matched to a gene: 12. The CDR3 sequence is CSGTQGASNAGELFF. CDR3 nucleotides: TGCAGCGGGACACAGGGGGCATCCAATGCCGGGGAGCTGTTTTTT.

The rearrangement links TRBV5-1 to TRBJ2-2; D gene ambiguous. Trimming cost V 0 bases and J 4 bases, with 7 bases left between them. In germline, CDR1 is SGHRS, CDR2 YFSETQ. The CDR3 covers 14 residues. CDR3 in amino acids: CASSLDLTTGELFF. The CDR3 region has the DNA TGCGCCAGCAGCTTGGATTTAACCACCGGGGAGCTGTTTTTT.

Of note for this clone: Other nucleotide sequences in the sample specify the same CDR3. This chain links TRBV7-9 with TRBJ1-5, with D possibly TRBD1 on 5 matching bases. The germline V gene encodes CDR1 SEHNR and CDR2 FQNEAQ (reference sequence). V lost 1 base, J lost 2 bases, and 9 bases lay in between. The CDR3 totals 15 residues. As DNA, the CDR3 is TGTGCCAGCAGCTTAGGCCGAGGGGGCAATCAGCCCCAGCATTTT. This encodes CASSLGRGGNQPQHF.

This chain joins TRBV11-1 and TRBJ2-7, with D perhaps TRBD1 (6 bases). Trimming took 5 bases from V and 8 from J, leaving 16 bases between them. The CDR3 runs to 13 residues. In germline, CDR1 is SGHAT, CDR2 FQDESV (reference sequence). The CDR3 region is CASSARGPPQQYF. The CDR3 nucleotides read TGTGCCAGCAGCGCCAGGGGTCCTCCCCAGCAGTACTTC. The full variable domain, completed using reference TRBV11-1 and TRBJ2-7, is EAEVAQSPRYKITEKSQAVAFWCDPISGHATLYWYRQILGQGPELLVQFQDESVVDDSQLPKDRFSAERLKGVDSTLKIQPAELGDSAMYLCASSARGPPQQYFGPGTRLTVT.

This rearrangement joins TRBV5-1 to TRBJ1-1; 9 nucleotides agree with TRBD1. This CDR3 contains 13 residues. The germline V gene encodes CDR1 SGHRS and CDR2 YFSETQ. V lost 4 bases, J lost 7 bases, and 5 bases stayed unmatched. The CDR3 DNA sequence: TGCGCCAGCAGCATCGGACAGGGGAATGAAGCTTTCTTT. It specifies CASSIGQGNEAFF. The full variable domain, in which reference TRBV5-1 and TRBJ1-1 provide the parts outside the CDR3, is KAGVTQTPRYLIKTRGQQVTLSCSPISGHRSVSWYQQTPGQGLQFLFEYFSETQRNKGNFPGRFSGRQFSNSRSEMNVSTLELGDSALYLCASSIGQGNEAFFGQGTRLTVV.

This rearrangement joins TRBV18 to TRBJ2-2; D not certain. V was pared by 3 bases and J by 1 base, with 12 bases between. Germline V CDR1 and CDR2: KGHSH, LQKENI. This CDR3 contains 16 residues. CDR3 in amino acids: CASSPIPSGNTGELFF. The DNA of the CDR3 is TGTGCCAGCTCACCGATCCCCAGTGGGAACACCGGGGAGCTGTTTTTT.

This chain joins TRBV5-1 and TRBJ1-3; 7 bases are a match to TRBD1. CDR1 and CDR2 (germline): SGHRS, YFSETQ. J gave up 1 base and V 7 bases, and 23 bases lay outside the gene matches. The CDR3 covers 20 residues. The CDR3 reads CASARGTDPNAGLSGNTIYF. CDR3 sequence (DNA): TGCGCCAGCGCTCGGGGGACAGACCCTAATGCGGGCCTATCTGGAAACACCATATATTTT.

V gene TRBV5-6 combines with J gene TRBJ2-5; D gene ambiguous. The V gene lost 0 bases and the J gene lost 2 bases, with 8 bases spanning the gap. The germline CDR1 and CDR2 sequences are SGHDT and YYEEEE. This CDR3 comprises 14 residues. Here the CDR3 reads CASSLVQPQETQYF. For the CDR3, the DNA is TGTGCCAGCAGCTTGGTACAGCCTCAAGAGACCCAGTACTTC.

V usage is TRBV27 and J usage is TRBJ2-7; no clear D. Looked up from germline, CDR1 is MNHEY and CDR2 is SMNVEV (reference sequence). Trimming pared 6 bases from V and 4 bases from J, leaving 13 bases between. This CDR3 has 13 amino acids. CDR3 loop: CASRGPSQYEQYF. In nucleotides, the CDR3 is TGTGCCAGCAGAGGGCCCAGCCAATACGAGCAGTACTTC.

The V call is TRBV5-4, the J call TRBJ2-1, with D uncertain. Germline assignment: CDR1 SGHNT and CDR2 YYREEE (reference sequence). The CDR3 is 14 residues long. Trimming took off 4 bases at V and 3 bases at J, with 11 bases between the two ends. CDR3 nucleotides: TGTGCCAGCAGCCCCCCTTCTAACTACAATGAGCAGTTCTTC. This encodes CASSPPSNYNEQFF.

The V and J genes are TRBV5-3 and TRBJ2-3; 9 nucleotides agree with TRBD1. TRBV5-3 is an open reading frame whose function is uncertain. The CDR3 sequence is 21 residues long. V lost 4 bases to trimming and J lost 7 bases; unmatched junction nucleotides: 28. The CDR3 DNA sequence: TGTGCCAGAAGCCAGGGACAGGGAACTGCCGGGACTACCTCCGCCTTATATACGCAGTATTTT. It specifies CARSQGQGTAGTTSALYTQYF.

V usage is TRBV6-1 and J usage is TRBJ1-1, with TRBD1 as a possible D gene (5 bases). The V gene's germline CDR1 is MNHNS and CDR2 SASEGT. V lost 10 bases and J lost 0, with 15 bases in between. The CDR3 runs to 14 residues. The CDR3 DNA reads as TGTGCCAATCGAGAAGTAGGGGTGAACACTGAAGCTTTCTTT. Amino acid sequence: CANREVGVNTEAFF.

The chain employs TRBV6-6 and TRBJ1-1; possible D gene TRBD1, 5 bases. V was cut by 11 bases and J by 0 bases, with 13 bases left in between. This CDR3 comprises 13 residues. CDR1 is MNHNY and CDR2 is SVGAGI in the germline V gene (reference sequence). This CDR3 is CAGQRQLNTEAFF. DNA for the CDR3: TGTGCCGGACAAAGACAACTGAACACTGAAGCTTTCTTT.

The chain uses TRBV2 and TRBJ2-3; 9 bases match TRBD1. Germline CDR1 and CDR2: SNHLY and FYNNEI. This CDR3 contains 14 residues. The V segment lost 5 bases and the J segment 6 bases; nucleotides outside the gene matches: 6. The CDR3 nucleotides read TGTGCCAGCAGTCCAGGGACAGGGATGGATACGCAGTATTTT. Amino acids: CASSPGTGMDTQYF.

This chain joins TRBV27 and TRBJ1-4; D is unclear. The CDR3 is 15 residues long. V lost 5 bases, J lost 5 bases, and 15 bases lay in between. Germline CDR1 reads MNHEY; CDR2 reads SMNVEV (reference sequence). This CDR3 is CASSLQAARNEKLFF. CDR3 sequence (DNA): TGTGCCAGCAGTCTCCAGGCTGCGCGGAATGAAAAACTGTTTTTT.

The genes are TRBV15 and TRBJ2-1, with 8 nucleotides matching TRBD2. There are 16 residues in the CDR3. V dropped 1 base and J dropped 7; count of bases not matched to a gene: 9. Germline loops: CDR1 LNHNV, CDR2 YYDKDF (reference sequence). CDR3 amino acids: CATSRAPGTSKNEQFF. CDR3 in DNA: TGTGCCACCAGCAGAGCCCCTGGGACTAGTAAGAATGAGCAGTTCTTC.